What follows is one T cell receptor beta chain and its context. With 3 bases removed from V and 0 bases from J, the gap between germline ends came to 16 bases. CDR1 is SGHRS, CDR2 YFSETQ, per germline. CDR3 length: 16 residues. The record originates from a study of T cell responses to AZD1222 COVID-19 vaccine. Sequencing used immunoSEQ multiplex PCR; TCRdb keeps in-frame clones, though not all of them. In the table there are tens of thousands of clones, 87% of which are singletons. This clonotype originated in an adult in good health. Sequenced material: peripheral blood, taken on day 0 of AZD1222 vaccination. This chain connects TRBV5-1 to TRBJ2-7; D possibly corresponds to TRBD1 (6 bases). Here the CDR3 DNA reads TGCGCCAGCAGCTGGGGTGGGGGCAGGAGCTCCTACGAGCAGTACTTC. Encoded protein: CASSWGGGRSSYEQYF.